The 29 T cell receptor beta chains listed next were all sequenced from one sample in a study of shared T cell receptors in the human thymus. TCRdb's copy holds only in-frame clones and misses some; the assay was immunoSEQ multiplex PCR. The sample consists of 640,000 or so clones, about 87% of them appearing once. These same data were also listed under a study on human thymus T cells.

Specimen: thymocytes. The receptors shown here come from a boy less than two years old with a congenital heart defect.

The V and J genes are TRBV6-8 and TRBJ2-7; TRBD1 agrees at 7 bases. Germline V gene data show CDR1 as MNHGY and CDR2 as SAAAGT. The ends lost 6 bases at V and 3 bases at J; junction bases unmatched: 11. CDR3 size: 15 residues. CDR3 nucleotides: TGTGCCAGCAGCGCTAGACAGGGATGGGGCTACGAGCAGTACTTC. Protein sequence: CASSARQGWGYEQYF.

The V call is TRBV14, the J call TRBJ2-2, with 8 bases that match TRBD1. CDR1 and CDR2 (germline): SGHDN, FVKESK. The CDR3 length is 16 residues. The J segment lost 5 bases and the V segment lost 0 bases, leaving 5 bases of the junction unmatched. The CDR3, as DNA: TGTGCCAGCAGCCAAGATCAGGGGGCTAGGACCGGGGAGCTGTTTTTT. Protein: CASSQDQGARTGELFF.

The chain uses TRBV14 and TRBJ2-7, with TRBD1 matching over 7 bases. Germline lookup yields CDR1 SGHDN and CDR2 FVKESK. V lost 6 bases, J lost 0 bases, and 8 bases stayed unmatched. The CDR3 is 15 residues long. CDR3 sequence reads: CASSPDRTISYEQYF. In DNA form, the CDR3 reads TGTGCCAGCAGTCCGGACAGGACCATCTCCTACGAGCAGTACTTC.

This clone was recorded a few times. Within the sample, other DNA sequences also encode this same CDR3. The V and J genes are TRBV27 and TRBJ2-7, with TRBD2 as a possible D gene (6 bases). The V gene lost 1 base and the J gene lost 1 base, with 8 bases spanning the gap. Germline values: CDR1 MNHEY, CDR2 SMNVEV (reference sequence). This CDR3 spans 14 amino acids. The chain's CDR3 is CASSLYGGSYEQYF. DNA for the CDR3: TGTGCCAGCAGTTTATACGGGGGTTCCTACGAGCAGTACTTC.

In nucleotides, the CDR3 is TGTGCCAGCAGCTTAGGTCGGGACAGAGGCGACACTGAAGCTTTCTTT. Amino acids: CASSLGRDRGDTEAFF. The chain has TRBV7-9 and TRBJ1-1, with 7 bases identical to TRBD1. Germline CDR1 is SEHNR and CDR2 is FQNEAQ (reference sequence). The V segment lost 1 base and the J segment 3 bases; nucleotides outside the gene matches: 8. This CDR3 contains 16 residues.

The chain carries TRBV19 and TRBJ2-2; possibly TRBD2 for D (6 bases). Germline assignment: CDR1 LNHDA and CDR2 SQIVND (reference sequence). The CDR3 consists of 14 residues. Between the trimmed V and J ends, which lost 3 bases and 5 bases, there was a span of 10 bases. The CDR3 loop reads CASSIKGRTGELFF. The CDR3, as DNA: TGTGCCAGTAGTATTAAGGGGAGGACCGGGGAGCTGTTTTTT.

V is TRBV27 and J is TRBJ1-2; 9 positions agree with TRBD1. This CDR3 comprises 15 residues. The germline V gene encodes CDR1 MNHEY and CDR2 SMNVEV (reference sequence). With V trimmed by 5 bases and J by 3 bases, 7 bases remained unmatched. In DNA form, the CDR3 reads TGTGCCAGCAGTCTAGGACAGGGGAGGTACTATGGCTACACCTTC. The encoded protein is CASSLGQGRYYGYTF.

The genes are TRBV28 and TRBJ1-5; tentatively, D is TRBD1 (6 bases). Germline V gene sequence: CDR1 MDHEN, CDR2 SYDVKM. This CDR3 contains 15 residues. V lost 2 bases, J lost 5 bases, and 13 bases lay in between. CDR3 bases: TGTGCCAGCAGTTTAGGGTCAGGGGTGGATCAGCCCCAGCATTTT. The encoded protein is CASSLGSGVDQPQHF. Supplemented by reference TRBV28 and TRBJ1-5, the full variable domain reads DVKVTQSSRYLVKRTGEKVFLECVQDMDHENMFWYRQDPGLGLRLIYFSYDVKMKEKGDIPEGYSVSREKKERFSLILESASTNQTSMYLCASSLGSGVDQPQHFGDGTRLSIL.

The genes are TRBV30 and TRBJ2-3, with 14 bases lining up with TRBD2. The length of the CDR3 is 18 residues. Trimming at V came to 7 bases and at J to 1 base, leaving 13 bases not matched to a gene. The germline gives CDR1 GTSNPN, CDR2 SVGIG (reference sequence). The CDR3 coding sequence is TGTGCCTCAACGTGTCGACTAGCGGGAGGGCCAGGCACAGATACGCAGTATTTT. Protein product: CASTCRLAGGPGTDTQYF.

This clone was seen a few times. The CDR3 loop is CASFGELHF. The CDR3 DNA sequence: TGCGCCAGCTTCGGGGAATTGCATTTT. The V gene is TRBV5-1, the J gene TRBJ1-5; D is unresolved. There are 9 residues in the CDR3. Trimming cost V 7 bases and J 15 bases, with 11 bases left between them. The germline V gene has CDR1 SGHRS and CDR2 YFSETQ.

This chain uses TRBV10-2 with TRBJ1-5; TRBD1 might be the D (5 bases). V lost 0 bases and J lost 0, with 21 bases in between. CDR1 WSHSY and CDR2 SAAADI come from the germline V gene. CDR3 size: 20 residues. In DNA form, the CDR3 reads TGCGCCAGCAGTGAGTCCGTATCCCCCATCGACAGAGATAGCAATCAGCCCCAGCATTTT. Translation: CASSESVSPIDRDSNQPQHF.

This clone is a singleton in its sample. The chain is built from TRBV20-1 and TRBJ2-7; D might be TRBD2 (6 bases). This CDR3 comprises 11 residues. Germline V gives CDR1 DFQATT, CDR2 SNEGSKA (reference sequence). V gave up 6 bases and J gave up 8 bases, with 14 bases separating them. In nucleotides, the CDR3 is TGCAGTGCCCAGACTAGTACCAAGCAGTACTTC. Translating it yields CSAQTSTKQYF.

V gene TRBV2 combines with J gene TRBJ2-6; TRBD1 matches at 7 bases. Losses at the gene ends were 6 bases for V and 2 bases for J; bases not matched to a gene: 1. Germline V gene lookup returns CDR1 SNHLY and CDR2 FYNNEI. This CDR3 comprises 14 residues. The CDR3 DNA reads TGTGCCAGCAGCACAGGGGCTGGGGCCAACGTCCTGACTTTC. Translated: CASSTGAGANVLTF.

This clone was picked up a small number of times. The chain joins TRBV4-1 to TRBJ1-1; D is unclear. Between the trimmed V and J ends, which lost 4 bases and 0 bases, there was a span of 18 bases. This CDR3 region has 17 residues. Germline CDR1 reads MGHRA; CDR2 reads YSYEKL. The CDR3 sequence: CASSLTPPKSMNTEAFF. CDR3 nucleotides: TGCGCCAGCAGCCTAACTCCACCTAAATCCATGAACACTGAAGCTTTCTTT.

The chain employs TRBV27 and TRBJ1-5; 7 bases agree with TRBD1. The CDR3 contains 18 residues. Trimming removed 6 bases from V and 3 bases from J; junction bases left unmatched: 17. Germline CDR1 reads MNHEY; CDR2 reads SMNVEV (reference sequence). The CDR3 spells CASSQHPPGTEINQPQHF. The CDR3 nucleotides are TGTGCCAGCAGCCAACACCCTCCCGGGACAGAGATCAATCAGCCCCAGCATTTT.

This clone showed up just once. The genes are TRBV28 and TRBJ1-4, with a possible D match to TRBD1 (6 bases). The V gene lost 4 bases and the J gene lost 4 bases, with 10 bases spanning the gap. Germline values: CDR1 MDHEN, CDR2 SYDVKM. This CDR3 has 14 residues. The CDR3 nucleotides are TGTGCCAGCAGTTGGGCAGGGGATAATGAAAAACTGTTTTTT. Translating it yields CASSWAGDNEKLFF.

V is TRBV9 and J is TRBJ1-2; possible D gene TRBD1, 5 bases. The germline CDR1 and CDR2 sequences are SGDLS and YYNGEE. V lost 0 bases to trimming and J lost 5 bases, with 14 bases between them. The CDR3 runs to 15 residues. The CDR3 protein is CASSVGEGVVYGYTF. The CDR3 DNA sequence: TGTGCCAGCAGCGTAGGGGAAGGGGTAGTATATGGCTACACCTTC.

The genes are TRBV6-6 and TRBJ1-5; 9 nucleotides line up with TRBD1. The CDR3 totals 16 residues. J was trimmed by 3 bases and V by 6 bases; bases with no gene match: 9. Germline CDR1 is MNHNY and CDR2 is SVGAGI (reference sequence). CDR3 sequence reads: CASRNADRGDNQPQHF. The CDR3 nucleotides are TGTGCCAGCAGGAACGCCGACAGGGGGGACAATCAGCCCCAGCATTTT.

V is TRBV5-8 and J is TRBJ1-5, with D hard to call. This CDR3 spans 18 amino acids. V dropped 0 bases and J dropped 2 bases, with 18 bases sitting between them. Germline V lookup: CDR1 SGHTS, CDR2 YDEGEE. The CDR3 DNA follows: TGTGCCAGCAGCTTGGGACACCCGGGGTTGATTGGCAATCAGCCCCAGCATTTT. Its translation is CASSLGHPGLIGNQPQHF.

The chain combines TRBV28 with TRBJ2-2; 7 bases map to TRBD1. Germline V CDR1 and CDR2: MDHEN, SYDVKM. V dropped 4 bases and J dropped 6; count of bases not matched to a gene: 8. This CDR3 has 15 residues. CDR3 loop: CASSCKGAEAGELFF. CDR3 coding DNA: TGTGCCAGCAGTTGTAAGGGGGCAGAAGCCGGGGAGCTGTTTTTT.

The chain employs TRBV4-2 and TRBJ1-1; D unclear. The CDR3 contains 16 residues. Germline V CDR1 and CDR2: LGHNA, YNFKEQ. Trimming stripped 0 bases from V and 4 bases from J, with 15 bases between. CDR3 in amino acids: CASSQEGDGDFTEAFF. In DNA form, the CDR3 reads TGTGCCAGCAGCCAAGAGGGAGACGGGGATTTCACTGAAGCTTTCTTT.

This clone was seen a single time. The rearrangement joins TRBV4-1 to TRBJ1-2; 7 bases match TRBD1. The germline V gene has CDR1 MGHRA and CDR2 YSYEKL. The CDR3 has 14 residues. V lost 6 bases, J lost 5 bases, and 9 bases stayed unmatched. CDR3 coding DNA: TGCGCCAGCAGTCAGACAGGGAAAAAATATGGCTACACCTTC. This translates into CASSQTGKKYGYTF.

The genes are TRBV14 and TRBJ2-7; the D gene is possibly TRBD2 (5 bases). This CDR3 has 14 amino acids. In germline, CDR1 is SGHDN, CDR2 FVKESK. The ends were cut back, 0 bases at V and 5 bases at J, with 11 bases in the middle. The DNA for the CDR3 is TGTGCCAGCAGCCAAGAAGGAGAGAGGGACGAGCAGTACTTC. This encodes CASSQEGERDEQYF. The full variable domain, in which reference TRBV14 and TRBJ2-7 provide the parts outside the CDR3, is EAGVTQFPSHSVIEKGQTVTLRCDPISGHDNLYWYRRVMGKEIKFLLHFVKESKQDESGMPNNRFLAERTGGTYSTLKVQPAELEDSGVYFCASSQEGERDEQYFGPGTRLTVT.

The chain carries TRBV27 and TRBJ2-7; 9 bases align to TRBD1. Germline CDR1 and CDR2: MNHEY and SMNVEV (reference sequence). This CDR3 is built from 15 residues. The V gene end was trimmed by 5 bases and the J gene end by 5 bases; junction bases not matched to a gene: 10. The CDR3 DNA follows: TGTGCCAGCAGTGCCCCGGGACAGGGAGAGCACGAGCAGTACTTC. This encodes CASSAPGQGEHEQYF.

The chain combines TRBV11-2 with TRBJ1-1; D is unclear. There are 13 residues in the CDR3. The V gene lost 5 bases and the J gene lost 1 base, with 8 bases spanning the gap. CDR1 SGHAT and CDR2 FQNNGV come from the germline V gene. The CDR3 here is CASSTEENTEAFF. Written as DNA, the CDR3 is TGTGCCAGCAGCACCGAGGAGAACACTGAAGCTTTCTTT.

The CDR3 DNA follows: TGTGCCAGCAGCCAAGAGGGAAACAGGCCTCGCATTGGAAACACCATATATTTT. It translates to CASSQEGNRPRIGNTIYF. The chain carries TRBV14 and TRBJ1-3, with D perhaps matching TRBD1 (5 bases). This CDR3 region has 18 residues. Germline V gene data show CDR1 as SGHDN and CDR2 as FVKESK. The V and J ends lost 0 bases and 3 bases respectively, with 18 bases between them.

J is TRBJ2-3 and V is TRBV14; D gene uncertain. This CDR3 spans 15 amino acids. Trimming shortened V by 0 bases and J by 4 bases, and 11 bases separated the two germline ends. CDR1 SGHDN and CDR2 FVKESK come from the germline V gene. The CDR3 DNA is TGTGCCAGCAGCCAAGACGTTGAGAGCCCAGATACGCAGTATTTT. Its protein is CASSQDVESPDTQYF.

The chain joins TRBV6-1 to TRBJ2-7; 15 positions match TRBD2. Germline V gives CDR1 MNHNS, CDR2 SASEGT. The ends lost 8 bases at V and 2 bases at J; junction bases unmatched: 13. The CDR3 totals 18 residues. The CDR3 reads CASRAAGTSGRSAYEQYF. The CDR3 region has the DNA TGTGCCAGCCGTGCGGCCGGGACTAGCGGGAGGTCCGCCTACGAGCAGTACTTC.

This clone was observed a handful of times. CDR3 coding DNA: TGTGCCAGCAGCCAAGGACAGTACTCTGGAAACACCATATATTTT. It encodes CASSQGQYSGNTIYF. The chain recombines TRBV14 with TRBJ1-3; tentative D call: TRBD1 (5 bases). This CDR3 has 15 residues. Trimming took 1 base from V and 0 from J, leaving 7 bases between them. Germline V gene lookup returns CDR1 SGHDN and CDR2 FVKESK.